This T cell receptor beta chain was identified in a study of blood T cell repertoires in COVID-19. Libraries were prepared by immunoSEQ multiplex PCR; TCRdb keeps only in-frame clonotypes and omits some of them. This sample has 300,000 to 400,000 clones, with around 88% found just once. The sequencing input was peripheral blood. The clonotype was recovered from a woman aged 55-75 years with COVID-19, enrolled during active disease.

The DNA of the CDR3 is TGTGCCAGCAGTGGGGACAGACTCTATGGCTACACCTTC. The encoded protein is CASSGDRLYGYTF. V gene TRBV2 combines with J gene TRBJ1-2, with TRBD1 identical over 7 bases. The CDR3 has 13 amino acids. V shed 4 bases and J 4 bases; nucleotides not matched to a gene: 3. Germline CDR1 is SNHLY and CDR2 is FYNNEI.